The entry below gives a single T cell receptor (beta chain) sequence along with its context. Its matching antigen is unknown. This entry belongs to a study of T-cell reconstitution after alpha-beta-depleted transplantation in children. Findings and limits, study-wide: Surviving recipient T cells and intrathymic progenitors accounted for some patients' high TCRbeta diversity at day 60. Several hundred graft clones that had expanded were reportedly the source of alpha-beta T cells about two months after transplant.

Preparation of the TCRbeta library involved a method that used unique molecular identifiers. TCRdb independently ran MiXCR on the PCR reads; one entry per CDR3 protein. The repertoire holds more than 200,000 distinct CDR3 sequences, with more than 20% as singletons. The source was PBMCs, collected before TCRalphabeta/CD19-depleted stem cell transplant. The clonotype originates from a girl between 2 and 10 years old with Fanconi anemia, due to receive a stem cell transplant.

The CDR3: CASSLGDRGFYGYTF. In DNA form, the CDR3 reads TGTGCCAGCAGCCTAGGGGACAGGGGATTCTATGGCTACACCTTC. This chain links TRBV7-9 with TRBJ1-2, with TRBD1 matching 10 bases. J gave up 4 bases and V 5 bases, and 7 bases lay outside the gene matches. Germline values: CDR1 SEHNR, CDR2 FQNEAQ (reference sequence). The CDR3 is made up of 15 amino acids.